These 16 T cell receptor beta chains came from one sample sequenced in a study of T cell changes during pregnancy in multiple sclerosis (dated by TCRdb to the late 2010s). Library prep was done by the immunoSEQ multiplex PCR assay. In TCRdb, the immuneACCESS table is reduced to in-frame sequences with V and J assigned. These tables do not hold every clone; where another copy was compared, an unresolved V gene accounts for under half, and the others remain unexplained. The sample has 70,000 or so clones on record, about 93% of them singletons. Approximately 0.41% of the sample comes from the top ten. The sample was CD4+ T cells from peripheral blood mononuclear cells, taken before pregnancy. These receptors originate from a female donor with multiple sclerosis, enrolled in a pregnancy study.

The rearrangement joins TRBV7-9 to TRBJ2-1; D may be TRBD2 (5 bases). The CDR3 length is 12 residues. Germline V gene data show CDR1 as SEHNR and CDR2 as FQNEAQ (reference sequence). V was cut by 5 bases and J by 6 bases, with 8 bases left in between. CDR3 DNA sequence: TGTGCCAGCAGCAGGGAGACCAATGAGCAGTTCTTC. Protein product: CASSRETNEQFF.

Here the CDR3 DNA reads TGTGCCAGCAGCGCCCAAGTAGACAATGAGCAGTTCTTC. Translating gives CASSAQVDNEQFF. The J gene is TRBJ2-1, the V gene TRBV7-3; D gene unclear. Germline-derived CDR1 and CDR2 are SGHTA and FQGTGA. This CDR3 is built from 13 residues. Trimming left V 5 bases short and J 5 bases short, with 10 bases between.

J is TRBJ2-5 and V is TRBV11-3, with 15 bases aligning to TRBD2. V shed 3 bases, J shed 1 base, and the junction held 0 bases outside the gene matches. The germline V gene encodes CDR1 SGHNT and CDR2 YENEEA. This CDR3 has 16 amino acids. CDR3 loop: CASSLGLAGGQETQYF. The CDR3 nucleotides read TGTGCCAGCAGCTTGGGACTAGCGGGAGGCCAAGAGACCCAGTACTTC.

The rearrangement uses TRBV28 and TRBJ2-7; D is possibly TRBD2 (6 bases). The germline gives CDR1 MDHEN, CDR2 SYDVKM. Deletions cut 8 bases from V and 3 bases from J, with 14 bases between. This CDR3 has 13 amino acids. In DNA form, the CDR3 reads TGTGCCAGCTATAATCAGGGAGGCTACGAGCAGTACTTC. Its protein is CASYNQGGYEQYF.

The rearrangement uses TRBV5-1 and TRBJ2-1; no firm D call. The CDR3 spans 13 residues. V was shortened by 0 bases and J by 3 bases, with 4 bases between the two germline ends. The germline gives CDR1 SGHRS, CDR2 YFSETQ. The CDR3 DNA reads as TGCGCCAGCAGCTTGGGCGGCTACAATGAGCAGTTCTTC. Amino acid sequence: CASSLGGYNEQFF.

The chain has TRBV7-2 and TRBJ1-5; D might be TRBD1 (6 bases). Germline CDR1 reads SGHTA; CDR2 reads FQGNSA. The CDR3 runs to 14 residues. The V end lost 1 base, the J end lost 9 bases, and 13 bases lay between the germline ends. The CDR3 is CASSLEEGVSPQHF. CDR3 sequence (DNA): TGTGCCAGCAGCTTAGAAGAGGGGGTTTCGCCCCAGCATTTT.

This clone has a single count. This chain connects TRBV19 to TRBJ1-5, with D uncertain. Per the germline V gene, CDR1 is LNHDA and CDR2 is SQIVND (reference sequence). V was pared by 3 bases and J by 4 bases, with 10 bases between. The CDR3 has 14 amino acids. DNA for the CDR3: TGTGCCAGTAGTATTGTCTCCGTAAATCAGCCCCAGCATTTT. Its translation is CASSIVSVNQPQHF.

V is TRBV18 and J is TRBJ2-7, with D possibly matching TRBD1 (5 bases). This CDR3 is 14 amino acids long. Trimming removed 4 bases at V and 1 base at J, with 11 bases between. Germline assignment: CDR1 KGHSH and CDR2 LQKENI. The CDR3 DNA reads as TGTGCCAGCTCACTGACGACAGATTCCTACGAGCAGTACTTC. It codes for CASSLTTDSYEQYF.

The CDR3 DNA reads TGTGCCAGCAGTTTGTACAGGGGCGATGCTGGCTACACCTTC. This codes for CASSLYRGDAGYTF. The gene calls are TRBV28 and TRBJ1-2; 7 bases align to TRBD1. CDR1 and CDR2 (germline): MDHEN, SYDVKM. V was pared by 3 bases and J by 7 bases, with 8 bases of the junction left unmatched. The CDR3 spans 14 residues.

The chain recombines TRBV7-9 with TRBJ1-2; 12 bases agree with TRBD1. This CDR3 has 15 amino acids. Looked up from germline, CDR1 is SEHNR and CDR2 is FQNEAQ (reference sequence). Losses at the gene ends were 1 base for V and 8 bases for J; bases not matched to a gene: 5. CDR3 in amino acids: CASSLVGTGGGGYTF. Here the CDR3 DNA reads TGTGCCAGCAGCTTAGTAGGGACAGGGGGCGGAGGCTACACCTTC.

J is TRBJ2-6 and V is TRBV6-1; 7 bases line up with TRBD1. Trimming at V came to 3 bases and at J to 1 base, leaving 9 bases not matched to a gene. Germline CDR1 and CDR2: MNHNS and SASEGT. The CDR3 runs to 18 residues. The CDR3 nucleotides are TGTGCCAGCAGTGACCACAGGGGTTCCGTTTCTGGGGCCAACGTCCTGACTTTC. It encodes CASSDHRGSVSGANVLTF.

This sequence joins TRBV18 and TRBJ2-1, with unresolved D. The germline V and J ends were trimmed by 4 bases and 4 bases, with 2 bases remaining between them. The CDR3 extends over 11 amino acids. The germline CDR1 and CDR2 sequences are KGHSH and LQKENI. The CDR3 DNA reads TGTGCCAGCTCACTATACAATGAGCAGTTCTTC. Protein product: CASSLYNEQFF.

The chain joins TRBV5-1 to TRBJ1-4; 7 positions agree with TRBD1. Germline assignment: CDR1 SGHRS and CDR2 YFSETQ. CDR3 length: 16 residues. V dropped 0 bases and J dropped 2; count of bases not matched to a gene: 4. In nucleotides, the CDR3 is TGCGCCAGCAGCTTGGAAGGGACAGTTACTAATGAAAAACTGTTTTTT. Translating it yields CASSLEGTVTNEKLFF.

The rearrangement joins TRBV6-7 to TRBJ2-1; 7 bases line up with TRBD1. TRBV6-7 is an open reading frame, and its role is uncertain. The CDR3 is 15 amino acids. J lost 9 bases, V lost 2 bases, and 10 bases had no gene match. DNA for the CDR3: TGTGCCAGCAGTTACCCCGATCACTCAGGGGGTGAGCAGTTCTTC. Encoded protein: CASSYPDHSGGEQFF.

The chain links TRBV18 to TRBJ1-4; D is unresolved. This CDR3 comprises 14 residues. Germline CDR1 is KGHSH and CDR2 is LQKENI. V was pared by 4 bases and J by 6 bases, with 12 bases between. CDR3 sequence reads: CASSLLLSDEKLFF. The DNA of the CDR3 is TGTGCCAGCTCACTCCTTTTATCCGATGAAAAACTGTTTTTT.

V usage is TRBV19 and J usage is TRBJ2-2; D is perhaps TRBD1 (5 bases). The germline V gene has CDR1 LNHDA and CDR2 SQIVND (reference sequence). Trimming cost V 3 bases and J 0 bases, with 8 bases left between them. This CDR3 contains 15 residues. Written as DNA, the CDR3 is TGTGCCAGTAGTATTACCAGGGCGAACACCGGGGAGCTGTTTTTT. Translated: CASSITRANTGELFF.